A single sample is the source of the 8 T cell receptor beta chains below, sequenced in a study of OX40 agonist ivuxolimab in advanced cancers. Library prep was done by the immunoSEQ multiplex PCR assay. The clones in this table, taken by TCRdb from immuneACCESS, are in-frame only. Not every clone is retained; where verified, under half of the shortfall comes from an unresolved V gene, and the cause of the rest is unknown. The sample table holds about 48,000 clones, of which 80% to 85% were seen once. In total, the top ten clones hold around 7.8% of the sample. The specimen was CD4+ or CD8+ T cells sorted from blood, collected in a trial of the OX40 agonist ivuxolimab. The receptors were gathered from an adult with an advanced solid tumor such as melanoma, head and neck, liver or kidney cancer.

This clone came up many times. The genes are TRBV27 and TRBJ2-7; 7 bases align to TRBD2. Trimming at V came to 3 bases and at J to 6 bases, leaving 5 bases not matched to a gene. The germline CDR1 and CDR2 sequences are MNHEY and SMNVEV (reference sequence). This CDR3 is 13 amino acids long. The CDR3 DNA reads TGTGCCAGCAGTTTCGGGACTAACTCCGAGCAGTACTTC. This gives the protein CASSFGTNSEQYF.

The chain employs TRBV4-3 and TRBJ2-1; D unclear. Germline CDR1 and CDR2: LGHNA and YSLEER. Trimming left V 2 bases short and J 7 bases short, with 15 bases between. This CDR3 has 15 residues. CDR3 sequence reads: CASSQYQVTLNEQFF. CDR3 coding DNA: TGCGCCAGCAGCCAATATCAAGTTACTTTGAATGAGCAGTTCTTC.

The chain employs TRBV30 and TRBJ1-2, with D perhaps TRBD1 (5 bases). V was clipped by 2 bases and J by 8 bases, with 12 bases between them. This CDR3 contains 12 residues. From germline, CDR1 is GTSNPN and CDR2 SVGIG (reference sequence). CDR3: CAWSKGRQGYTF. Here the CDR3 DNA reads TGTGCCTGGAGTAAGGGGAGGCAGGGCTACACCTTC.

The chain uses TRBV6-4 and TRBJ2-1, with 8 positions matching TRBD2. The CDR3 consists of 15 residues. Germline V gives CDR1 MRHNA, CDR2 SNTAGT. Trimming cost V 6 bases and J 5 bases; bases outside gene matches: 9. CDR3 amino acids: CASRILAGGHNEQFF. The DNA for the CDR3 is TGTGCCAGCAGGATCCTGGCGGGAGGCCACAATGAGCAGTTCTTC.

A note on this clone: Other DNA sequences from this sample encode an identical CDR3 as well. The V call is TRBV10-3, the J call TRBJ1-1, with D maybe TRBD1 (5 bases). The CDR3 covers 14 residues. The V end lost 0 bases, the J end lost 5 bases, and 10 bases lay between the germline ends. Germline V CDR1 and CDR2: ENHRY, SYGVKD. CDR3 sequence (DNA): TGTGCCATCAGTGAGTCGGTTCAGGGAACTGAAGCTTTCTTT. The encoded protein is CAISESVQGTEAFF.

J is TRBJ2-2 and V is TRBV11-2; 10 bases match TRBD2. CDR3 length equals 17 residues. J lost 6 bases, V lost 3 bases, and 10 bases had no gene match. Per germline, CDR1 SGHAT and CDR2 FQNNGV. The CDR3 bases are TGTGCCAGCAGCTTGATTTGGCTAGCGGGAGTATCCGGGGAGCTGTTTTTT. It yields the protein CASSLIWLAGVSGELFF.

V is TRBV30 and J is TRBJ2-5, with D tentatively TRBD2 (6 bases). Germline V gives CDR1 GTSNPN, CDR2 SVGIG (reference sequence). The CDR3 runs 13 residues. The V gene lost 0 bases and the J gene lost 2 bases, with 7 bases spanning the gap. In DNA, the CDR3 is TGTGCCTGGAGTGTTGGGGGGCAAGAGACCCAGTACTTC. This encodes CAWSVGGQETQYF.

This chain links TRBV27 with TRBJ2-1, with 7 nucleotides matching TRBD2. Germline V CDR1 and CDR2: MNHEY, SMNVEV (reference sequence). This CDR3 region has 15 residues. Germline trimming cut 5 bases from V and 0 bases from J; bases unmatched to any gene: 4. The CDR3 sequence is CASSPQRGSYNEQFF. The CDR3 DNA reads TGTGCCAGCAGTCCCCAGCGGGGCTCCTACAATGAGCAGTTCTTC.